This T cell receptor beta chain derives from a study of OX40 agonist ivuxolimab in advanced cancers. Whole-study context: Among those enrolled, mean age was about 58 years (range about 23 to 90) and about 79% were male.

Whole-study findings and limits: In CD8+ T cells, expanded clones were on average more numerous than in CD4+. Individuals who were partial responders at 0.1-3.0 mg/kg had clonal expansion that ranked among the lowest.

Some clones are missing from TCRdb's copy, which holds only in-frame ones; the method was immunoSEQ multiplex PCR. This table has 25,000 to 40,000 clones, about 83% appearing once. V lost 4 bases and J lost 2, with 5 bases in between. Germline CDR1 reads GTSNPN; CDR2 reads SVGIG (reference sequence). The CDR3 covers 11 residues. As for this clone: The target antigen is unknown.

This sample comprised CD4+ or CD8+ T cells sorted from blood, obtained in a trial of the OX40 agonist ivuxolimab. V is TRBV30 and J is TRBJ1-1; D is undetermined. The sequence derives from an adult with an advanced solid tumor such as melanoma, head and neck, liver or kidney cancer. CDR3 amino acids: CAWTRNTEAFF. Here the CDR3 DNA reads TGTGCCTGGACCAGAAACACTGAAGCTTTCTTT.